The 24 T cell receptor beta chains reported below all come from one sample, sequenced in a study of T cells after yellow fever vaccination. TCRdb re-analysed the 5' RACE reads in MiXCR, keeping a single row per CDR3 protein. The sample consists of hundreds of thousands of distinct CDR3 sequences, 3.6% of them appearing once. This specimen was PBMCs, taken on the day of the yellow fever booster vaccination. These receptors were obtained from a man aged 18-30 years who received the YFV17D yellow fever vaccine.

This clonotype was found a few times. Here the CDR3 reads CASSQGTGNIQYF. CDR3 nucleotide sequence: TGTGCCAGCAGCCAGGGGACGGGAAACATTCAGTACTTC. The chain employs TRBV6-6 and TRBJ2-4; possible D gene TRBD1, 6 bases. The CDR3 has 13 residues. Germline CDR1 is MNHNY and CDR2 is SVGAGI (reference sequence). V lost 6 bases, J lost 6 bases, and 12 bases lay in between.

This clonotype came up many times. The chain has TRBV15 and TRBJ2-5; TRBD2 agrees at 8 bases. With V trimmed by 0 bases and J by 6 bases, 9 bases remained unmatched. The CDR3 length is 16 residues. In germline, CDR1 is LNHNV, CDR2 YYDKDF (reference sequence). The CDR3 DNA reads TGTGCCACCAGCAGAGACCAACGGGGGGGGAGGAAGACCCAGTACTTC. Encoded protein: CATSRDQRGGRKTQYF.

The genes are TRBV12-3 or TRBV12-4 and TRBJ1-3; no definite D call. The CDR3 has 12 amino acids. Deletions cut 10 bases from V and 1 base from J, with 8 bases between. The CDR3 DNA is TGTGCCACCGGAAGGTCTGGAAACACCATATATTTT. Translated: CATGRSGNTIYF.

The table lists this clonotype with many counts. The CDR3 spells CASSLFAGAYNEQFF. The CDR3, as DNA: TGTGCCAGCAGCTTATTCGCGGGGGCCTACAATGAGCAGTTCTTC. The chain combines TRBV7-9 with TRBJ2-1; 7 nucleotides agree with TRBD2. CDR3 length equals 15 residues. The V segment lost 2 bases and the J segment 2 bases; nucleotides outside the gene matches: 3. Germline assignment: CDR1 SEHNR and CDR2 FQNEAQ (reference sequence).

In its sample, this clonotype was seen many times. This chain links TRBV9 with TRBJ2-3; the match to TRBD2 covers 9 bases. The CDR3 length is 15 residues. V shed 4 bases, J shed 1 base, and the junction held 4 bases outside the gene matches. Germline assignment: CDR1 SGDLS and CDR2 YYNGEE. This chain's CDR3 is CASSTSGLRTDTQYF. CDR3 nucleotide sequence: TGTGCCAGCAGCACTAGCGGGCTCCGCACAGATACGCAGTATTTT.

In its sample, this clonotype was seen many times. The chain is built from TRBV20-1 and TRBJ2-3; TRBD1 is a possible D gene (6 bases). The V and J ends lost 7 bases and 6 bases respectively, with 17 bases between them. Germline loops: CDR1 DFQATT, CDR2 SNEGSKA (reference sequence). The CDR3 is made up of 13 amino acids. As DNA, the CDR3 is TGCAGTGTCCCACTACAGGGCTCGGATACGCAGTATTTT. It is translated as CSVPLQGSDTQYF.

This clonotype was detected only a few times. The chain recombines TRBV6-6 with TRBJ2-4; D perhaps matches TRBD2 (7 bases). The V end was cut by 5 bases, the J end by 3 bases, with 14 bases between. This CDR3 is built from 15 residues. Germline CDR1 MNHNY, CDR2 SVGAGI (reference sequence). In DNA form, the CDR3 reads TGTGCCAGCAGTGTGGGGGGGCCGTTCAAAAACATTCAGTACTTC. Amino acids: CASSVGGPFKNIQYF.

The V call is TRBV12-3 or TRBV12-4, the J call TRBJ2-3, with D maybe TRBD1 (5 bases). The V end was cut by 3 bases, the J end by 10 bases, with 11 bases between. The CDR3 runs to 12 residues. The CDR3 bases are TGTGCCAGCAGTTTCGTAACAGGTGCGCAGTATTTT. Its translation: CASSFVTGAQYF.

V is TRBV18 and J is TRBJ1-1; D remains ambiguous. Trimming left V 3 bases short and J 4 bases short, with 6 bases between. The length of the CDR3 is 12 residues. Germline V gene sequence: CDR1 KGHSH, CDR2 LQKENI. The CDR3 DNA follows: TGTGCCAGCTCACCCCTCAGCACTGAAGCTTTCTTT. Translation gives CASSPLSTEAFF.

This clonotype has at least ten counts. This sequence joins TRBV7-9 and TRBJ2-5; D might be TRBD2 (5 bases). V dropped 5 bases and J dropped 4 bases, with 11 bases sitting between them. Germline V CDR1 and CDR2: SEHNR, FQNEAQ (reference sequence). The CDR3 is 13 amino acids. This chain's CDR3 is CASSQNAGETQYF. Written as DNA, the CDR3 is TGTGCCAGCAGCCAGAACGCGGGAGAGACCCAGTACTTC. Supplemented by reference TRBV7-9 and TRBJ2-5, the full variable domain reads DTGVSQNPRHKITKRGQNVTFRCDPISEHNRLYWYRQTLGQGPEFLTYFQNEAQLEKSRLLSDRFSAERPKGSFSTLEIQRTEQGDSAMYLCASSQNAGETQYFGPGTRLLVL.

This clonotype was counted ten times or more. This chain connects TRBV28 to TRBJ2-4; TRBD1 might be the D (5 bases). CDR1 is MDHEN, CDR2 SYDVKM, per germline. CDR3 length equals 14 residues. Trimming shortened V by 6 bases and J by 0 bases, and 9 bases separated the two germline ends. CDR3 in DNA: TGTGCCAGCAGCGACAGCGTAGCCAAAAACATTCAGTACTTC. As protein: CASSDSVAKNIQYF. Full variable domain (outside the CDR3, taken from reference TRBV28 and TRBJ2-4): DVKVTQSSRYLVKRTGEKVFLECVQDMDHENMFWYRQDPGLGLRLIYFSYDVKMKEKGDIPEGYSVSREKKERFSLILESASTNQTSMYLCASSDSVAKNIQYFGAGTRLSVL.

This clonotype turned up a few times. The chain recombines TRBV6-6 with TRBJ1-2; D not resolved. The CDR3 length is 16 residues. In germline, CDR1 is MNHNY, CDR2 SVGAGI (reference sequence). The germline V and J ends were trimmed by 8 bases and 0 bases, with 19 bases remaining between them. Here the CDR3 DNA reads TGTGCCAGCTCCTCCCCGCGCGGGTTCTCTAACTATGGCTACACCTTC. It yields the protein CASSSPRGFSNYGYTF.

This clonotype was counted at least ten times. The chain carries TRBV7-2 and TRBJ2-2; 9 nucleotides agree with TRBD2. V trimming: 4 bases; J trimming: 9 bases; junction bases outside the gene matches: 15. The CDR3 runs to 17 residues. Germline CDR1 is SGHTA and CDR2 is FQGNSA. The CDR3 bases are TGTGCCAGCAGCTGGGATCCCCCTTCTAGCGGGAAAAGGGAGCTGTTTTTT. Protein sequence: CASSWDPPSSGKRELFF.

Of note for this clonotype: A junction end diverges from the germline sequence, so it may reflect a read error. This sequence joins TRBV2 and TRBJ2-3; D is undetermined. Germline V lookup: CDR1 SNHLY, CDR2 FYNNEI. The CDR3 totals 13 residues. The CDR3 coding sequence is TGTGCCAGCAGTGAGGAAACCGACGTAACGGGCCGTTTT. The encoded protein is CASSEETDVTGRF.

In this sample, this clonotype turned up many times. The chain carries TRBV5-6 and TRBJ2-7; D unclear. Germline V gene lookup returns CDR1 SGHDT and CDR2 YYEEEE. The CDR3 consists of 12 residues. The V end lost 1 base, the J end lost 2 bases, and 4 bases lay between the germline ends. The CDR3 spells CASSLSTYEQYF. DNA for the CDR3: TGTGCCAGCAGCTTGTCGACCTACGAGCAGTACTTC.

This clonotype turned up a few times. The rearrangement joins TRBV3-1 to TRBJ1-1; D gene uncertain. Germline-derived CDR1 and CDR2 are LGHDT and YNNKEL (reference sequence). V lost 0 bases and J lost 2, with 10 bases in between. The CDR3 loop spans 15 amino acids. The CDR3 spells CASSQDLSANTEAFF. The CDR3, as DNA: TGTGCCAGCAGCCAAGATCTATCGGCTAACACTGAAGCTTTCTTT.

As regards this clonotype: It may be a read error: a sequence one base away is much more abundant. The chain recombines TRBV18 with TRBJ1-5; D gene ambiguous. Germline assignment: CDR1 KGHSH and CDR2 LQKENI. The length of the CDR3 is 15 residues. CDR3: CACSLRGISNQPQHF. CDR3 coding DNA: TGTGCCTGCTCACTTAGAGGGATTAGCAATCAGCCCCAGCATTTT. The full variable domain, its missing parts supplied by reference TRBV18 and TRBJ1-5, is NAGVMQNPRHLVRRRGQEARLRCSPMKGHSHVYWYRQLPEEGLKFMVYLQKENIIDESGMPKERFSAEFPKEGPSILRIQQVVRGDSAAYFCACSLRGISNQPQHFGDGTRLSIL.

This clonotype appeared a few times. V is TRBV11-1 and J is TRBJ2-7; possibly TRBD1 or TRBD2 for D (5 bases each). CDR1 is SGHAT and CDR2 is FQDESV in the germline V gene (reference sequence). The V end lost 2 bases, the J end lost 4 bases, and 12 bases lay between the germline ends. The CDR3 extends over 14 amino acids. CDR3 DNA sequence: TGTGCCAGCAGCTTATTCTGGGGACCGTACGAGCAGTACTTC. Translation: CASSLFWGPYEQYF. The variable domain in full, with the rest retrieved from reference TRBV11-1 and TRBJ2-7, is EAEVAQSPRYKITEKSQAVAFWCDPISGHATLYWYRQILGQGPELLVQFQDESVVDDSQLPKDRFSAERLKGVDSTLKIQPAELGDSAMYLCASSLFWGPYEQYFGPGTRLTVT.

Ten or more counts support this clonotype. The V and J genes are TRBV5-1 and TRBJ2-7; TRBD1 matches 9 bases. The germline CDR1 and CDR2 sequences are SGHRS and YFSETQ. CDR3 length: 14 residues. V lost 4 bases to trimming and J lost 4 bases; unmatched junction nucleotides: 6. This CDR3 reads CASSPDRGGYEQYF. The CDR3 DNA reads as TGCGCCAGCAGCCCGGACAGGGGAGGATACGAGCAGTACTTC.

In its sample, this clonotype was seen many times. V usage is TRBV6-5 and J usage is TRBJ2-3; 7 bases are a match to TRBD1. CDR1 MNHEY and CDR2 SVGAGI come from the germline V gene. CDR3 length: 12 residues. The ends lost 4 bases at V and 6 bases at J; junction bases unmatched: 1. CDR3 bases: TGTGCCAGCAGTTCGACAGGGGATACGCAGTATTTT. The encoded protein is CASSSTGDTQYF.

This clonotype was counted only a few times. The chain recombines TRBV25-1 with TRBJ2-3; a weak D match, TRBD2 (7 bases). Germline assignment: CDR1 MGHDK and CDR2 SYGVNS. The CDR3 has 16 residues. V dropped 6 bases and J dropped 2 bases, with 18 bases sitting between them. This CDR3 reads CASSRRGGGNTDTQYF. The CDR3, as DNA: TGTGCCAGCAGCCGTCGGGGAGGGGGGAACACAGATACGCAGTATTTT.

This clonotype occurred many times. The chain recombines TRBV4-2 with TRBJ2-3; no definite D call. The CDR3 is 12 amino acids. Germline CDR1 reads LGHNA; CDR2 reads YNFKEQ. V was clipped by 0 bases and J by 6 bases, with 4 bases between them. For the CDR3, the DNA is TGTGCCAGCAGCCAAGATCGGGATACGCAGTATTTT. Its protein is CASSQDRDTQYF.

This sequence joins TRBV20-1 and TRBJ2-2; D may be TRBD2 (7 bases). Germline assignment: CDR1 DFQATT and CDR2 SNEGSKA (reference sequence). This CDR3 is 15 amino acids long. Deletions cut 3 bases from V and 5 bases from J, with 16 bases between. The DNA of the CDR3 is TGCAGTGCTAGGGTTCGGGGGGCGGGGACCGGGGAGCTGTTTTTT. It codes for CSARVRGAGTGELFF.

This clonotype has ten or more counts. This chain joins TRBV4-1 and TRBJ2-7; D could derive from TRBD1 or TRBD2 (6 bases each). CDR1 is MGHRA, CDR2 YSYEKL, per germline. The CDR3 consists of 15 residues. V was shortened by 0 bases and J by 3 bases, with 12 bases between the two germline ends. The CDR3 nucleotides read TGCGCCAGCAGCCAAGAGATACAGGGAGGCTACGAGCAGTACTTC. This sequence encodes CASSQEIQGGYEQYF.